The source of this TCR beta chain is a study of T cell changes during pregnancy in multiple sclerosis. The CDR3 runs 15 residues. Germline-derived CDR1 and CDR2 are MNHEY and SMNVEV (reference sequence). J lost 9 bases, V lost 3 bases, and 7 bases had no gene match. Generated by immunoSEQ multiplex PCR, the TCRdb table keeps only in-frame clones and is missing some. This table has about 34,000 clones, roughly 90% appearing once. This TCR derives from a female donor with multiple sclerosis, enrolled in a pregnancy study. J is TRBJ1-6 and V is TRBV27; 8 positions match TRBD1. This specimen was CD8+ T cells from peripheral blood mononuclear cells, taken in the third trimester of pregnancy. CDR3 loop: CASSLGRGLGSPLHF. The CDR3 nucleotides are TGTGCCAGCAGTTTGGGCAGGGGGCTAGGTTCACCCCTCCACTTT.